The clone carrying this TCR beta chain was picked up many times. Time point defined: newly diagnosed GD, antithyroid drugs for less than 3 months. There was RNA extracted from PBMCs, and the TCR library was made from it. Patients of an endocrinology department in Xi'an, China, were included. These data belong to a study of regulatory T cells in long-lasting Graves disease. Through Arm-PCR of CDR3 regions and iRepertoire HTBI primers, TCR beta libraries were built. Via MiXCR, TCRdb re-called the multiplex PCR reads, giving one row per CDR3 protein. The data show hundreds of thousands of distinct CDR3 sequences, less than 15% seen once. This same sample was also taken into another study, of T cells in Graves' hyperthyroidism and ophthalmopathy.

Sample: peripheral blood mononuclear cells (PBMCs), taken at new diagnosis, from a patient treated with antithyroid drugs. This clonotype originated in a man aged 25 to 40 with Graves disease.

CDR3 sequence: CATTTGGADTQYF. The CDR3 DNA follows: TGTGCCACCACGACGGGCGGGGCAGATACGCAGTATTTT. This chain joins TRBV6-1 and TRBJ2-3, with D tentatively TRBD2 (6 bases). This CDR3 contains 13 residues. Germline V gene sequence: CDR1 MNHNS, CDR2 SASEGT. With 10 bases removed from V and 4 bases from J, the gap between germline ends came to 15 bases.